These 11 T cell receptor beta chains were all obtained from the same sample, sequenced in a study of beta chain features in type 1 diabetes. Since all of the isolated RNA was reverse transcribed, expressed TCRB transcripts were what got sequenced. The assay was immunoSEQ multiplex PCR, and TCRdb's table has in-frame clones only and misses some. The sample has 200,000 to 250,000 clones; 25% to 30% are singletons. The sequenced sample was central memory CD4+ T cells from blood. The receptors were sampled from a man aged 30-40 years in good health.

Only a few counts were recorded for this clone. The sample has other DNA sequences that encode this CDR3 too. This chain links TRBV5-1 with TRBJ2-1; D is perhaps TRBD2 (6 bases). The CDR3 extends over 14 amino acids. From germline, CDR1 is SGHRS and CDR2 YFSETQ. Trimming took off 4 bases at V and 3 bases at J, with 11 bases between the two ends. For the CDR3, the DNA is TGCGCCAGCAGCCTAGACGGGGGCTACAATGAGCAGTTCTTC. Translation: CASSLDGGYNEQFF.

In its sample, this clone was seen a few times. The V gene is TRBV30, the J gene TRBJ2-7; TRBD1 matches at 9 bases. The CDR3 is made up of 12 amino acids. Germline-derived CDR1 and CDR2 are GTSNPN and SVGIG (reference sequence). J was trimmed by 7 bases and V by 8 bases; bases with no gene match: 9. The CDR3 coding sequence is TGTGCCGGGGACAGGGTGGCGCGAGAGCAGTACTTC. Its protein product is CAGDRVAREQYF.

V usage is TRBV5-4 and J usage is TRBJ2-3; TRBD2 matches 8 bases. The CDR3 consists of 13 residues. Trimming cost V 10 bases and J 6 bases; bases outside gene matches: 10. Germline V lookup: CDR1 SGHNT, CDR2 YYREEE (reference sequence). For the CDR3, the DNA is TGTGCCTACGGGACTAGTCGGGAGGATACGCAGTATTTT. Its translation is CAYGTSREDTQYF.

This chain joins TRBV18 and TRBJ2-3, with 11 bases aligning to TRBD2. Germline assignment: CDR1 KGHSH and CDR2 LQKENI. This CDR3 spans 14 amino acids. The V and J ends lost 8 bases and 1 base, in that order; junction bases with no gene match: 2. The DNA for the CDR3 is TGTGCCAGCCTTAGCGGGGGGGGCACAGATACGCAGTATTTT. Its translation: CASLSGGGTDTQYF.

The rearrangement joins TRBV6-6 to TRBJ2-7, with 10 bases fitting TRBD1. Germline V gene data show CDR1 as MNHNY and CDR2 as SVGAGI (reference sequence). This CDR3 spans 15 amino acids. V lost 4 bases, J lost 3 bases, and 6 bases stayed unmatched. The CDR3 DNA is TGTGCCAGCAGTTCCGGGACAGGGGATGACTACGAGCAGTACTTC. This encodes CASSSGTGDDYEQYF.

V is TRBV9 and J is TRBJ1-2, with 7 bases that match TRBD1. With V trimmed by 3 bases and J by 2 bases, 7 bases remained unmatched. The CDR3 consists of 15 residues. CDR1 SGDLS and CDR2 YYNGEE come from the germline V gene. The CDR3 nucleotides are TGTGCCAGCAGCGCCCGGGACAGCCAGAACTATGGCTACACCTTC. Amino acids: CASSARDSQNYGYTF.

The rearrangement joins TRBV9 to TRBJ2-3, with 10 bases aligning to TRBD2. V was clipped by 2 bases and J by 6 bases; unmatched bases: 9. The CDR3 is made up of 16 amino acids. Per germline, CDR1 SGDLS and CDR2 YYNGEE. This chain's CDR3 is CASSVWSGGAKDTQYF. CDR3 sequence (DNA): TGTGCCAGCAGCGTCTGGAGCGGGGGGGCCAAGGATACGCAGTATTTT.

This clone was detected a few times. This chain joins TRBV19 and TRBJ2-7, with TRBD2 matching 10 bases. The CDR3 consists of 15 residues. Trimming took 4 bases from V and 5 from J; bases not matched to a gene: 8. Per germline, CDR1 LNHDA and CDR2 SQIVND (reference sequence). The CDR3 nucleotides read TGTGCCAGTAGTACATATCGGCTAGCGGGAGACGAGCAGTACTTC. Residues: CASSTYRLAGDEQYF.

This clone has just a few counts. V usage is TRBV7-2 and J usage is TRBJ2-7; 10 bases agree with TRBD2. The CDR3 totals 14 residues. Germline V CDR1 and CDR2: SGHTA, FQGNSA. Losses at the gene ends were 5 bases for V and 4 bases for J; bases not matched to a gene: 5. The CDR3 loop is CASSRAGGPYEQYF. CDR3 sequence (DNA): TGTGCCAGCAGCCGAGCGGGAGGGCCATACGAGCAGTACTTC.

This chain links TRBV25-1 with TRBJ2-1; D gene unclear. The CDR3 length is 13 residues. V gave up 7 bases and J gave up 5 bases, with 12 bases separating them. From germline, CDR1 is MGHDK and CDR2 SYGVNS. The DNA for the CDR3 is TGTGCCAGCATGGGAAATAGACACAATGAGCAGTTCTTC. Translating it yields CASMGNRHNEQFF. The variable domain in full, with the rest retrieved from reference TRBV25-1 and TRBJ2-1, is EADIYQTPRYLVIGTGKKITLECSQTMGHDKMYWYQQDPGMELHLIHYSYGVNSTEKGDLSSESTVSRIRTEHFPLTLESARPSHTSQYLCASMGNRHNEQFFGPGTRLTVL.

The V call is TRBV2, the J call TRBJ1-1; 7 positions match TRBD1. The germline V gene has CDR1 SNHLY and CDR2 FYNNEI. This CDR3 comprises 14 residues. After removal of 6 bases from V and 1 base from J, the junction contained 5 bases not matched to a gene. The CDR3 is CASRRDSRNTEAFF. CDR3 bases: TGTGCCAGCAGGCGGGACAGTAGGAACACTGAAGCTTTCTTT.